This T cell receptor (beta chain) was obtained from a study of CD8+ T cells in alopecia areata listed by TCRdb under 2018. At the level of the whole study: High-throughput TCRbeta sequencing was used to examine T cell clonal expansion in alopecia areata in both the C3H/HeJ mouse model and human patients. Scalp tissue and sorted CD4+ and CD8+ peripheral blood T cells from patchy and totalis/universalis alopecia areata patients and from healthy controls were covered by human TCRbeta sequencing. Scalp clonality was compared across normal scalp (n=4), patchy alopecia areata scalp (n=8), and alopecia totalis/universalis scalp (n=8). RNA was obtained with the PAXgene miRNA kit for fixed scalp, the miRNeasy kit for PBMCs, and the RNeasy kit for mouse skin. Amplification of TCRbeta CDR3 regions was done by immunoSEQ multiplex PCR using 35 Vbeta forward primers and 13 Jbeta reverse primers.

From alopecia areata patients, peripheral blood was collected along with lesional scalp punch biopsies. After PBMCs were isolated by density centrifugation and stained for CD3, CD4 and CD8, a FACSAria was used to sort CD4+ and CD8+ T cells. Alopecia areata patients who were not treated were recruited through a multicenter biomarker study. In a handful of patients from the biomarker study, the blood CD8+ T cells went through an additional sort into NKG2D-low and NKG2D-high fractions. The investigation overall reported the following: Unlike mouse skin, where gammadelta T cells dominate, normal human skin contains resident alphabeta T cells that get sequenced too, which complicates analysis of the scalp TCR repertoire. TCR sequences shared between patients were less clear than in mice, possibly partly because of HLA diversity in the patient population. Compared with normal scalp, lesional scalp had higher clonality and more expanded CD8+ clones, particularly in alopecia totalis/universalis, a pattern that suggests antigenic drive.

With respect to this clone: It lacks a known antigen. Within one base of it there is no much larger clone, and no base qualities were kept.

Preparation of the library involved the immunoSEQ multiplex PCR assay. RNA was extracted from all samples and reverse transcribed into cDNA, which served as template for TCR sequencing. SuperScript III was used for first-strand cDNA synthesis, primed with a 2:1 mix of oligo-dT and random hexamers. A synthetic immune receptor repertoire was used to assess amplification bias, and residual bias was removed computationally. Under the source paper's analysis protocol: Raw reads were preprocessed to remove errors, and CDR3 was defined by IMGT conventions from the conserved cysteine to phenylalanine. To get clonality, Shannon entropy was normalized by log2 of the number of productive unique TCRs and the result was subtracted from 1. CD4 or CD8 identity of scalp clones was inferred by cross-referencing scalp TCRbeta sequences with sorted blood CD4 and CD8 repertoires. Sourced from immuneACCESS, this table was stored by TCRdb with only in-frame sequences that have V and J called. A share of the clones is absent; for the studies checked, an unresolved V gene accounts for under half, and the remainder has no known explanation. That table supplies the V and J calls and clone size; D and trimming were determined from the DNA. The sample table holds roughly 35,000 clones, of which around 59% were seen once. The top ten clones comprise around 43% of the sample.

V is pared back by 10 bases and J by 6 bases, with 16 bases lying between the germline termini. Sequences MDHEN (CDR1) and SYDVKM (CDR2) are obtained from the germline V gene. Including the terminal cysteine and phenylalanine, the CDR3 comprises 13 residues. Only the CDR3 part of the read is kept: 39 bases, read in frame from the first base. Sequencing used NKG2D-high CD8+ T cells sorted from blood. The cell subset or site tag for this specimen amounts to: sorted CD8+ NKG2D-high blood T cells. The rearrangement combines TRBV28 with TRBJ2-1, with the D gene uncertain. This clonotype was sampled from a human donor with alopecia areata. The nucleotide sequence is given as TGTGCCACCTCCCTCGGGCTGGTCAATGAGCAGTTCTTC. It specifies CATSLGLVNEQFF.